This TCR beta chain was recovered during a study of OX40 agonist ivuxolimab in advanced cancers. Study overall: Ivuxolimab, an agonistic anti-OX40 (CD134) antibody, was given to patients.

As concerns this clone: The antigen is not known.

The method was immunoSEQ multiplex PCR; TCRdb's version includes in-frame clones alone and lacks a portion of them. This table has about 58,000 clones, roughly 86% appearing once. In germline, CDR1 is SGHDN, CDR2 FVKESK. This CDR3 has 14 amino acids. Trimming stripped 1 base from V and 6 bases from J, with 12 bases between. Study-level points and caveats: At 0.1 to 3.0 mg/kg, clonal expansion of CD4+ and CD8+ blood T cells had occurred by week 6. Researchers did not determine the expanded peripheral T cells' antigen specificity. Partial responders at 0.1-3.0 mg/kg had among the lowest clonal expansion.

Sequenced material: CD4+ or CD8+ T cells sorted from blood, taken in a trial of the OX40 agonist ivuxolimab. This TCR was sampled from an adult with an advanced solid tumor such as melanoma, head and neck, liver or kidney cancer. The V and J genes are TRBV14 and TRBJ1-2, with D perhaps TRBD1 (5 bases). CDR3 residues: CASSQVQGFNGYTF. CDR3 bases: TGTGCCAGCAGCCAAGTCCAGGGTTTCAATGGCTACACCTTC.